This T cell receptor (beta chain) was retrieved from a study of monozygotic twins with inflammatory bowel disease. Germline V gives CDR1 MDHEN, CDR2 SYDVKM. This CDR3 has 17 residues. After re-calling the 5' RACE reads, TCRdb lists one entry per CDR3 protein, DNA absent. Recorded for this sample: a few hundred thousand distinct CDR3 sequences. The receptor was derived from a human donor with ulcerative colitis or Crohn's disease, or a healthy co-twin of an affected twin (not recorded which). The chain combines TRBV28 with TRBJ2-7; the TRBD1 assignment by TCRdb is unverifiable without DNA. What was sequenced was blood. CDR3 sequence reads: CASSLHIRDRATYEQYF.